This entry is about one T cell receptor (beta chain). V lost 2 bases, J lost 7 bases, and 3 bases stayed unmatched. Germline assignment: CDR1 SGDLS and CDR2 YYNGEE. The CDR3 sequence is 13 residues long. This record belongs to a study of blood T cell repertoires in COVID-19. Method: immunoSEQ multiplex PCR; TCRdb's copy keeps in-frame clones and lacks some. The table lists about 50,000 clones, 85% to 90% of them singletons. The genes are TRBV9 and TRBJ1-1; 9 bases line up with TRBD1. Material: peripheral blood. The receptor comes from a human donor in a cohort sampled during active COVID-19. CDR3 DNA: TGTGCCAGCAGCGTGACAGGGGGTAGTGAAGCTTTCTTT. It yields the protein CASSVTGGSEAFF. The full variable domain, rest sourced from reference TRBV9 and TRBJ1-1, is DSGVTQTPKHLITATGQRVTLRCSPRSGDLSVYWYQQSLDQGLQFLIQYYNGEERAKGNILERFSAQQFPDLHSELNLSSLELGDSALYFCASSVTGGSEAFFGQGTRLTVV.